A selection of T cell receptor beta chains follows, all from one sample in a study of blood T cell repertoires in COVID-19. Clones were sequenced by immunoSEQ multiplex PCR, and TCRdb holds only the in-frame ones, with some missing. Here the sample spans about 380,000 clones, around 84% being singletons. The sequenced sample was peripheral blood. All receptors derive from a human donor with acute or convalescent COVID-19. The donor label of this sample is uncertain. Both conserved end residues are trimmed from each CDR3. The D gene is left open where the match is weak.

J: TRBJ2-5; V: TRBV4-1; length: 13; D: NA; CDR3: ASSPAGTSKETQY
J: TRBJ1-2; V: TRBV29-1; length: 11; D: NA; CDR3: SVGGGGWDGYT
J: TRBJ2-2; V: TRBV11-2; length: 11; D: TRBD2; CDR3: ASSRGVSGELF
J: TRBJ1-2; V: TRBV18; length: 11; D: TRBD1; CDR3: ASSPRDRGGYT
J: TRBJ1-6; V: TRBV28; length: 11; D: NA; CDR3: ASSLPLPSPLH
J: TRBJ2-3; V: TRBV12-5; length: 14; D: TRBD1; CDR3: ASGSSSYRGADTQY
J: TRBJ2-5; V: TRBV30; length: 11; D: TRBD1; CDR3: AWGDSYQETQY
J: TRBJ2-1; V: TRBV18; length: 13; D: NA; CDR3: ASSPRRSEYNEQF
J: TRBJ1-1; V: TRBV11-2; length: 12; D: NA; CDR3: ASSPWQGNTEAF
J: TRBJ2-1; V: TRBV10-2; length: 11; D: TRBD2; CDR3: ASSEAGENEQF
J: TRBJ1-4; V: TRBV18; length: 15; D: TRBD1; CDR3: ASSKANRDRLNEKLF
J: TRBJ1-2; V: TRBV2; length: 13; D: NA; CDR3: ASSETRQTFYGYT
J: TRBJ2-1; V: TRBV5-1; length: 12; D: NA; CDR3: ASRRQGEDNEQF
J: TRBJ2-7; V: TRBV25-1; length: 13; D: TRBD1; CDR3: ASSGADRAVYEQY
J: TRBJ1-1; V: TRBV5-1; length: 15; D: NA; CDR3: ASSSYPAGGANTEAF
J: TRBJ1-3; V: TRBV7-9; length: 12; D: TRBD1; CDR3: ASSSGQAGNTIY
J: TRBJ2-7; V: TRBV5-6; length: 12; D: NA; CDR3: ASSIAGPSYEQY
J: TRBJ1-1; V: TRBV2; length: 12; D: NA; CDR3: ASSKQGLGTEAF
J: TRBJ2-7; V: TRBV4-1; length: 12; D: NA; CDR3: ASSLSRGDNEQY
J: TRBJ2-3; V: TRBV10-3; length: 12; D: TRBD2; CDR3: AISEIERGDTQY
J: TRBJ1-5; V: TRBV28; length: 10; D: NA; CDR3: ASNRGPQPQH
J: TRBJ2-3; V: TRBV19; length: 10; D: NA; CDR3: ASSMSSGTQY
J: TRBJ2-3; V: TRBV2; length: 12; D: NA; CDR3: ASAGGLGTDTQY
J: TRBJ2-3; V: TRBV18; length: 14; D: TRBD2; CDR3: ASSPELAGSTDTQY
J: TRBJ2-3; V: TRBV5-1; length: 11; D: NA; CDR3: ASAGRGKDTQY
J: TRBJ2-7; V: TRBV7-9; length: 13; D: TRBD1; CDR3: ASSLGGTGTYEQY
J: TRBJ1-1; V: TRBV2; length: 9; D: NA; CDR3: ASTFNREAF
J: TRBJ1-4; V: TRBV5-5; length: 16; D: TRBD1; CDR3: ASSRPGTVRATNEKLF
J: TRBJ2-3; V: TRBV18; length: 12; D: NA; CDR3: ASSPRYNTDTQY
J: TRBJ2-5; V: TRBV19; length: 9; D: NA; CDR3: ASRSGSTQY
J: TRBJ2-7; V: TRBV6-5; length: 14; D: NA; CDR3: ASSSLGGRGTYEQY
J: TRBJ2-7; V: TRBV28; length: 10; D: NA; CDR3: ASRGADHEQY
J: TRBJ2-7; V: TRBV7-9; length: 15; D: TRBD2; CDR3: ASSLEGRASSSYEQY
J: TRBJ2-3; V: TRBV19; length: 15; D: TRBD2; CDR3: ASSEPGLAKTGYTQY
J: TRBJ2-3; V: TRBV18; length: 14; D: TRBD1; CDR3: ASSPRTGGNADTQY
J: TRBJ1-1; V: TRBV5-6; length: 14; D: NA; CDR3: ASSHPAVGWDTEAF
J: TRBJ2-7; V: TRBV2; length: 12; D: TRBD1; CDR3: ASSEGTGRYEQY
J: TRBJ1-5; V: TRBV28; length: 11; D: NA; CDR3: ASAGTSYQPQH
J: TRBJ1-4; V: TRBV6-2/TRBV6-3; length: 13; D: NA; CDR3: ASSYRGHKNEKLF
J: TRBJ2-7; V: TRBV2; length: 12; D: TRBD1; CDR3: ASRTGQGIHEQY
J: TRBJ2-2; V: TRBV27; length: 14; D: NA; CDR3: ASLTYGRGNTGELF
J: TRBJ1-1; V: TRBV5-1; length: 11; D: NA; CDR3: ASSFRQRNEAF
J: TRBJ2-1; V: TRBV19; length: 14; D: TRBD2; CDR3: ASSILSSGGNNEQF
J: TRBJ1-2; V: TRBV19; length: 13; D: TRBD1; CDR3: ASSMRQGATYGYT
J: TRBJ2-7; V: TRBV7-9; length: 12; D: TRBD1; CDR3: ASSAGQGLREQY
J: TRBJ2-7; V: TRBV30; length: 13; D: TRBD2; CDR3: AWSYGTSGTYEQY
J: TRBJ1-2; V: TRBV18; length: 15; D: TRBD1; CDR3: ASSPTTTGTGMYGYT
J: TRBJ2-7; V: TRBV10-1; length: 13; D: TRBD2; CDR3: ASSDSTSGGPEQY
J: TRBJ1-2; V: TRBV7-9; length: 11; D: TRBD1; CDR3: ASSRTGEDGYT
J: TRBJ2-1; V: TRBV7-9; length: 13; D: TRBD2; CDR3: ASSSRLAGVNEQF